These 32 T cell receptor beta chains were sequenced from one sample in a study of PD-L1 blockade in urothelial cancer. Time point defined: pretreatment peripheral blood. Clones were read by immunoSEQ multiplex PCR, and TCRdb kept only the in-frame ones, dropping some. Among around 50,000 clones listed, 75% to 90% were seen once. The material sequenced was PBMCs, taken around atezolizumab (anti-PD-L1) treatment. These receptors originate from a man aged 45-65 years with urothelial cancer.

The chain carries TRBV30 and TRBJ1-1, with 7 bases that match TRBD1. CDR1 is GTSNPN and CDR2 is SVGIG in the germline V gene (reference sequence). Losses at the gene ends were 0 bases for V and 11 bases for J; bases not matched to a gene: 6. The CDR3 runs 12 residues. The CDR3 region is CAWSVLDRAAFF. CDR3 nucleotides: TGTGCCTGGAGTGTCTTAGACAGGGCGGCTTTCTTT.

The chain links TRBV5-1 to TRBJ2-7; D remains unclear. The CDR3 has 13 residues. Germline lookup yields CDR1 SGHRS and CDR2 YFSETQ. V lost 1 base and J lost 4, with 9 bases in between. CDR3 sequence (DNA): TGCGCCAGCAGCTTGTACAGCCCTTACGAGCAGTACGTC. Protein sequence: CASSLYSPYEQYV.

This chain joins TRBV18 and TRBJ2-7, with D perhaps matching TRBD1 (6 bases). Germline values: CDR1 KGHSH, CDR2 LQKENI. V dropped 3 bases and J dropped 3 bases, with 15 bases sitting between them. This CDR3 spans 15 amino acids. The CDR3 region is CASSPAPTGYYEQYV. The CDR3 bases are TGTGCCAGCTCACCCGCCCCGACAGGCTACTACGAGCAGTACGTC.

This sequence joins TRBV29-1 and TRBJ1-1; D perhaps matches TRBD1 (5 bases). Looked up from germline, CDR1 is SQVTM and CDR2 is ANQGSEA. Trimming took 6 bases from V and 3 from J, leaving 17 bases between them. The CDR3 has 14 residues. In DNA form, the CDR3 reads TGCAGCGTAATACCCAGGGCAGTGGACACTGAAGCTTTCTTT. It specifies CSVIPRAVDTEAFF.

The chain employs TRBV27 and TRBJ2-7; TRBD2 matches 8 bases. CDR1 and CDR2 from the germline V gene are MNHEY and SMNVEV (reference sequence). The CDR3 length is 13 residues. The junction had 6 bases not matched to a gene; V was cut back by 8 bases and J by 3 bases. The CDR3 nucleotides read TGTGCCAGCGGAGCGGGAGCGGGCTACGAGCAGTACTTC. As protein: CASGAGAGYEQYF.

The chain combines TRBV21-1 with TRBJ2-7; the table's D gene call, TRBD1, was not cross checked with the DNA. TRBV21-1 is noted as a pseudogene. The CDR3 consists of 15 residues. DNA of the CDR3: TGTGCCAGCATTCCCTCTGGGTACAGGTCCTACGAGCAGTACGTC. Its protein is CASIPSGYRSYEQYV.

V usage is TRBV27 and J usage is TRBJ1-5; possible D gene TRBD1, 5 bases. This CDR3 contains 15 residues. The germline V and J ends were trimmed by 1 base and 2 bases, with 9 bases remaining between them. Germline V CDR1 and CDR2: MNHEY, SMNVEV (reference sequence). The CDR3 sequence is CASSLLGVRNQPQHF. The CDR3, as DNA: TGTGCCAGCAGTTTATTAGGGGTTCGCAATCAGCCCCAGCATTTT.

V is TRBV5-1 and J is TRBJ2-5, with D unclear. Looked up from germline, CDR1 is SGHRS and CDR2 is YFSETQ. Trimming left V 1 base short and J 2 bases short, with 15 bases between. The CDR3 is made up of 16 amino acids. The CDR3 DNA reads TGCGCCAGCAGCTTGCCGCGAAACAGCTTACAAGAGACCCAGTACTTC. Translating gives CASSLPRNSLQETQYF.

This clone was seen a few times. The genes are TRBV9 and TRBJ2-1, with D possibly being TRBD1 (5 bases). The CDR3 length is 13 residues. V lost 0 bases, J lost 6 bases, and 7 bases lay in between. In germline, CDR1 is SGDLS, CDR2 YYNGEE. CDR3 nucleotide sequence: TGTGCCAGCAGCGTAGCAGGGTTCAATGAGCAGTTCTTC. Its translation is CASSVAGFNEQFF.

This chain uses TRBV6-1 with TRBJ2-3; D gene ambiguous. From germline, CDR1 is MNHNS and CDR2 SASEGT. The CDR3 runs to 12 residues. The V and J ends lost 2 bases and 5 bases respectively, with 5 bases between them. The CDR3 reads CASSEIRDTQYF. CDR3 sequence (DNA): TGTGCCAGCAGTGAAATTAGAGATACGCAGTATTTT.

This sequence joins TRBV4-1 and TRBJ2-5; a weak D match, TRBD1 (5 bases). Trimming pared 0 bases from V and 5 bases from J, leaving 13 bases between. There are 15 residues in the CDR3. Germline values: CDR1 MGHRA, CDR2 YSYEKL. CDR3 sequence reads: CASSQDGRARETQYF. The CDR3 bases are TGCGCCAGCAGCCAAGATGGCAGGGCTCGGGAGACCCAGTACTTC.

This chain uses TRBV18 with TRBJ2-1, with 7 nucleotides matching TRBD2. The ends lost 4 bases at V and 4 bases at J; junction bases unmatched: 4. CDR1 is KGHSH and CDR2 is LQKENI in the germline V gene. The CDR3 length is 14 residues. The DNA for the CDR3 is TGTGCCAGCTCACTACTAGCGCTGTACAATGAGCAGTTCTTC. Protein sequence: CASSLLALYNEQFF. Combining the CDR3 with reference TRBV18 and TRBJ2-1 gives the whole variable domain NAGVMQNPRHLVRRRGQEARLRCSPMKGHSHVYWYRQLPEEGLKFMVYLQKENIIDESGMPKERFSAEFPKEGPSILRIQQVVRGDSAAYFCASSLLALYNEQFFGPGTRLTVL.

The V call is TRBV14, the J call TRBJ2-3, with D possibly being TRBD1 (5 bases). This CDR3 spans 16 amino acids. The V gene's germline CDR1 is SGHDN and CDR2 FVKESK. V was clipped by 4 bases and J by 4 bases, with 18 bases between them. CDR3 loop: CASSPERRGRADTQYF. The CDR3 DNA follows: TGTGCCAGCAGCCCGGAACGTAGGGGCCGCGCAGATACGCAGTATTTT.

The rearrangement joins TRBV6-1 to TRBJ1-2; 7 bases line up with TRBD1. The CDR3 is made up of 13 amino acids. Germline CDR1 reads MNHNS; CDR2 reads SASEGT. V lost 10 bases to trimming and J lost 2 bases; unmatched junction nucleotides: 7. CDR3 nucleotide sequence: TGTGCCACAAGACAGGGCCTAAACTATGGCTACACCTTC. Protein product: CATRQGLNYGYTF.

The chain links TRBV7-9 to TRBJ2-1, with TRBD2 matching 9 bases. Germline V gene sequence: CDR1 SEHNR, CDR2 FQNEAQ (reference sequence). After removal of 5 bases from V and 5 bases from J, the junction contained 10 bases not matched to a gene. The CDR3 is 16 residues long. The CDR3 nucleotides are TGTGCCAGCAGCCCCCGCGGAGGACTAGCGAACAATGAGCAGTTCTTC. Amino acid sequence: CASSPRGGLANNEQFF.

The V and J genes are TRBV2 and TRBJ1-1, with a possible D match to TRBD1 (6 bases). Trimming cost V 7 bases and J 1 base, with 10 bases left between them. Germline V gene data show CDR1 as SNHLY and CDR2 as FYNNEI. The length of the CDR3 is 13 residues. The CDR3 DNA follows: TGTGCCAGCAATGCCAGGGGGAACACTGAAGCTTTCTTT. Encoded protein: CASNARGNTEAFF.

This chain uses TRBV28 with TRBJ2-1; unclear D gene. CDR1 and CDR2 (germline): MDHEN, SYDVKM. This CDR3 spans 14 amino acids. The V end lost 7 bases, the J end lost 5 bases, and 15 bases lay between the germline ends. The CDR3 DNA reads as TGTGCCAGCACTTACACCAACAGCAACAATGAGCAGTTCTTC. Residues: CASTYTNSNNEQFF.

The J gene is TRBJ1-2, the V gene TRBV5-4; TRBD1 might be the D (5 bases). CDR1 SGHNT and CDR2 YYREEE come from the germline V gene (reference sequence). This CDR3 has 14 amino acids. V was cut by 6 bases and J by 4 bases, with 16 bases left in between. The CDR3 is CASTSAGWIYGYTF. CDR3 coding DNA: TGTGCCAGCACCTCCGCAGGGTGGATCTATGGCTACACCTTC.

This clone was seen a single time. This chain connects TRBV5-1 to TRBJ1-2; D is perhaps TRBD1 (6 bases). With 3 bases removed from V and 4 bases from J, the gap between germline ends came to 13 bases. The CDR3 length is 14 residues. In germline, CDR1 is SGHRS, CDR2 YFSETQ. The CDR3 nucleotides read TGCGCCAGCAGCTCCGACAGGTGGAGCTATGGCTACACCTTC. Residues: CASSSDRWSYGYTF.

V gene TRBV5-4 combines with J gene TRBJ2-1, with 11 bases matching TRBD2. CDR1 is SGHNT and CDR2 is YYREEE in the germline V gene (reference sequence). The CDR3 contains 16 residues. V was clipped by 4 bases and J by 2 bases; unmatched bases: 5. The CDR3, as DNA: TGTGCCAGCAGCCGACAGGGACTAGCGGCCTACAATGAGCAGTTCTTC. It translates to CASSRQGLAAYNEQFF.

The chain joins TRBV9 to TRBJ1-4; TRBD1 matches at 7 bases. The CDR3 covers 15 residues. Trimming cost V 0 bases and J 5 bases; bases outside gene matches: 4. Looked up from germline, CDR1 is SGDLS and CDR2 is YYNGEE. For the CDR3, the DNA is TGTGCCAGCAGCGTAGGGGGGACAGCAAATGAAAAACTGTTTTTT. It is translated as CASSVGGTANEKLFF.

The V call is TRBV10-3, the J call TRBJ1-1; a weak D match, TRBD1 (5 bases). The CDR3 contains 12 residues. CDR1 and CDR2 from the germline V gene are ENHRY and SYGVKD. The V and J ends lost 5 bases and 1 base respectively, with 5 bases between them. In nucleotides, the CDR3 is TGTGCCATCAGTACAGGGAACACTGAAGCTTTCTTT. Its translation is CAISTGNTEAFF.

J is TRBJ2-3 and V is TRBV14, with 7 positions matching TRBD2. With 3 bases clipped from V and 0 bases from J, the junction kept 6 bases outside the gene matches. The CDR3 extends over 16 amino acids. Looked up from germline, CDR1 is SGHDN and CDR2 is FVKESK. The CDR3 bases are TGTGCCAGCAGCCATCAAGCGACTAGCAGCACAGATACGCAGTATTTT. Its translation: CASSHQATSSTDTQYF.

The rearrangement joins TRBV7-9 to TRBJ2-7; TRBD1 aligns across 7 bases. CDR1 and CDR2 (germline): SEHNR, FQNEAQ (reference sequence). V trimming: 1 base; J trimming: 3 bases; junction bases outside the gene matches: 9. This CDR3 is built from 16 residues. CDR3 DNA sequence: TGTGCCAGCAGCTTAGGTCGGGACAGCGTGGGCTACGAGCAGTACTTC. Translation gives CASSLGRDSVGYEQYF. Based on the CDR3 plus reference TRBV7-9 and TRBJ2-7, the full variable domain is DTGVSQNPRHKITKRGQNVTFRCDPISEHNRLYWYRQTLGQGPEFLTYFQNEAQLEKSRLLSDRFSAERPKGSFSTLEIQRTEQGDSAMYLCASSLGRDSVGYEQYFGPGTRLTVT.

The rearrangement links TRBV6-5 to TRBJ1-1, with a weak D call TRBD1 (5 bases). Germline V gene sequence: CDR1 MNHEY, CDR2 SVGAGI. The germline V and J ends were trimmed by 7 bases and 5 bases, with 17 bases remaining between them. The CDR3 is 14 amino acids. The CDR3 sequence: CASKKQEDHTEAFF. CDR3 nucleotides: TGTGCCAGCAAAAAACAGGAAGATCATACTGAAGCTTTCTTT.

The chain has TRBV7-2 and TRBJ1-1; D call uncertain. In germline, CDR1 is SGHTA, CDR2 FQGNSA. V lost 3 bases and J lost 10, with 15 bases in between. The CDR3 covers 13 residues. The CDR3 is CASSFRRESGAFF. CDR3 in DNA: TGTGCCAGCAGCTTTCGGAGGGAGTCTGGAGCTTTCTTT.

The chain employs TRBV9 and TRBJ2-1, with 8 bases that match TRBD2. Germline V gene sequence: CDR1 SGDLS, CDR2 YYNGEE. The CDR3 has 14 residues. Germline trimming cut 0 bases from V and 15 bases from J; bases unmatched to any gene: 11. The CDR3 here is CASSVGNRGGELFF. In DNA, the CDR3 is TGTGCCAGCAGCGTAGGGAATCGGGGGGGGGAGTTGTTCTTC.

CDR3 coding DNA: TGTGCCAGCAGCTTAGACTGGCAGGGAAAAGAGACCCAGTACTTC. This encodes CASSLDWQGKETQYF. The V and J genes are TRBV7-9 and TRBJ2-5; D may be TRBD1 (5 bases). This CDR3 comprises 15 residues. Germline V gene lookup returns CDR1 SEHNR and CDR2 FQNEAQ (reference sequence). V was cut by 1 base and J by 3 bases, with 12 bases left in between.

This clone was detected many times. The V and J genes are TRBV6-1 and TRBJ2-7, with D maybe TRBD1 (6 bases). The CDR3 covers 15 residues. The V and J ends lost 1 base and 0 bases respectively, with 10 bases between them. The V gene's germline CDR1 is MNHNS and CDR2 SASEGT. Here the CDR3 DNA reads TGTGCCAGCAGTGAAGAGACAGGAGGCTCCTACGAGCAGTACGTC. Translation: CASSEETGGSYEQYV.

The chain has TRBV7-9 and TRBJ2-1; TRBD2 agrees at 13 bases. Germline assignment: CDR1 SEHNR and CDR2 FQNEAQ (reference sequence). V trimming: 5 bases; J trimming: 4 bases; junction bases outside the gene matches: 2. The CDR3 is 15 amino acids. The CDR3 sequence is CASSLLAGGYNEQFF. The CDR3 coding sequence is TGTGCCAGCAGCCTACTAGCGGGAGGGTACAATGAGCAGTTCTTC.

This clone occurred a few times. The V gene is TRBV7-6, the J gene TRBJ1-1; perhaps TRBD1 as D (5 bases). CDR1 and CDR2 (germline): SGHVS, FNYEAQ. V shed 5 bases and J shed 3 bases, with 10 bases lying between them. The CDR3 consists of 13 residues. CDR3 residues: CASSPQGYTEAFF. The CDR3 DNA sequence: TGTGCCAGCAGCCCTCAGGGCTACACTGAAGCTTTCTTT.

This clone was seen only once. The CDR3 here is CASSFFAGANTGELFF. In nucleotides, the CDR3 is TGCGCCAGCAGCTTCTTTGCCGGGGCGAACACCGGGGAGCTGTTTTTT. The J gene is TRBJ2-2, the V gene TRBV5-1; weak D call: TRBD2 (5 bases). In germline, CDR1 is SGHRS, CDR2 YFSETQ. CDR3 length: 16 amino acids. Trimming pared 2 bases from V and 0 bases from J, leaving 11 bases between.